This T cell receptor (beta chain) was obtained from a study of graft-versus-host responses after intestinal transplantation. Study information: Transplant types were multivisceral, liver-intestinal, or isolated intestinal.

Concerning this clone itself: Its cognate antigen is unknown.

The CDR3 runs to 15 residues. CDR1 and CDR2 (germline): PRHDT, FYEKMQ (reference sequence). With 3 bases clipped from V and 8 bases from J, the junction kept 7 bases outside the gene matches. Study results and limitations: GvH clones surfaced in recipient marrow, some emerging earlier in ileum or blood.

Sequencing was performed with immunoSEQ multiplex PCR; in TCRdb, only in-frame clones are kept and a portion is missing. The table includes 8,000 to 8,500 clones, roughly 92% detected once. The receptor was isolated from a human patient who received an intestinal transplant, so some T cells may come from the graft donor. The sample in question was PBMCs, obtained 11 days after intestinal transplantation. The chain is built from TRBV13 and TRBJ2-1; 10 bases agree with TRBD2. The CDR3 DNA sequence: TGTGCCAGCAGCTTGCTAGCGGGAGCCGGGCATGAGCAGTTCTTC. As protein: CASSLLAGAGHEQFF.